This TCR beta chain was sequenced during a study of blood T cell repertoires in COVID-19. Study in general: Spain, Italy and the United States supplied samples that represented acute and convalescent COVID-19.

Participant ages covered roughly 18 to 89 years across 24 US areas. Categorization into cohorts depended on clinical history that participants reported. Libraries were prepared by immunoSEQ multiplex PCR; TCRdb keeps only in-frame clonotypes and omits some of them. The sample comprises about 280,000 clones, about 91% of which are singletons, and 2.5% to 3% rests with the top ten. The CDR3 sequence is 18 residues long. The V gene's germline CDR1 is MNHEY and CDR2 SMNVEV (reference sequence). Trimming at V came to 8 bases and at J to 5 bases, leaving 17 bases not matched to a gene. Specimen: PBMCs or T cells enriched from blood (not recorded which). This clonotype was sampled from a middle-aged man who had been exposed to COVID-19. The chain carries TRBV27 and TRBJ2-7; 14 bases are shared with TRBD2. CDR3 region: CASDPRTSGRSPWDEQYF. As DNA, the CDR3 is TGTGCCAGCGATCCCAGGACTAGCGGGAGGTCCCCTTGGGACGAGCAGTACTTC.